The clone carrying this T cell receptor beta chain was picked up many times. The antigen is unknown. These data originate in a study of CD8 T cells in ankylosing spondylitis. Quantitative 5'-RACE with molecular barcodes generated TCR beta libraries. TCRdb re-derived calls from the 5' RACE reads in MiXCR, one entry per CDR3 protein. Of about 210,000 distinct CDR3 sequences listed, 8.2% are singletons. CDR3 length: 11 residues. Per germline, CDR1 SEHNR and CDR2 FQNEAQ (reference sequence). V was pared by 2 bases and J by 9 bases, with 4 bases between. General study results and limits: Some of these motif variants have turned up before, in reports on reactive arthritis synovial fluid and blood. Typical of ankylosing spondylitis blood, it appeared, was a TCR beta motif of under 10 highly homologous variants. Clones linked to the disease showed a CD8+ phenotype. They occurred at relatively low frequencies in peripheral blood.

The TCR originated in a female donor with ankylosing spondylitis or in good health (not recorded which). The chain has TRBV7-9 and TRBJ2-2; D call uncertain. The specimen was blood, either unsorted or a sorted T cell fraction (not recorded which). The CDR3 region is CASSLYRELFF. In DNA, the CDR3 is TGTGCCAGCAGCTTATACCGGGAGCTGTTTTTT.